This T cell receptor (beta chain) is drawn from a study of T cells in Graves' hyperthyroidism and ophthalmopathy. Researchers took RNA transcripts and amplified the TCR beta CDR3 regions from them. HTBI primers were employed in a first-round RT-PCR of the TCR CDR3. A single record per CDR3 protein comes from TCRdb applying MiXCR to the multiplex PCR reads. The profile shows under 350,000 distinct CDR3 sequences, roughly 13% of them singletons. V was pared by 4 bases and J by 11 bases, with 15 bases between. The CDR3 runs to 13 residues. CDR1 is KGHSH and CDR2 is LQKENI in the germline V gene. On this clonotype: It may be a read error: a sequence one base away is much more abundant.

No ophthalmopathy progression within 18 months constituted stable Graves' hyperthyroidism. Patients with uncontrolled infections, other autoimmune diseases, pregnancy or lactation were excluded. The sample consisted of blood. This TCR was sampled from a woman aged 40 to 50 with Graves' hyperthyroidism. The genes are TRBV18 and TRBJ1-5; D not resolved. The CDR3 nucleotides read TGTGCCAGCTCACTGGACCCCCGACGGGCCCAGCATTTT. Encoded protein: CASSLDPRRAQHF.